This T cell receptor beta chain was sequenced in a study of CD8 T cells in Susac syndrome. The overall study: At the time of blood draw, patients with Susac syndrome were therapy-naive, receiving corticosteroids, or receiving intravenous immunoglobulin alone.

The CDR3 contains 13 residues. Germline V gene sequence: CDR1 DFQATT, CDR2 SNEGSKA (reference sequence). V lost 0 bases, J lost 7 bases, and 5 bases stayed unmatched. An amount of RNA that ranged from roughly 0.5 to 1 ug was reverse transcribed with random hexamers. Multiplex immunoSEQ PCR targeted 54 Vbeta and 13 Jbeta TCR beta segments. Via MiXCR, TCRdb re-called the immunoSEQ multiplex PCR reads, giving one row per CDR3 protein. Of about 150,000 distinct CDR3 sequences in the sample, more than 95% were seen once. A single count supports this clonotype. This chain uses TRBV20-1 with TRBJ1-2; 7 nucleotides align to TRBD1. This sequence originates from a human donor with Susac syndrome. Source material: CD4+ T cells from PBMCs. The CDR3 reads CSAREDRSRGYTF. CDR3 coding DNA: TGCAGTGCTAGAGAGGACAGGTCTCGTGGCTACACCTTC.